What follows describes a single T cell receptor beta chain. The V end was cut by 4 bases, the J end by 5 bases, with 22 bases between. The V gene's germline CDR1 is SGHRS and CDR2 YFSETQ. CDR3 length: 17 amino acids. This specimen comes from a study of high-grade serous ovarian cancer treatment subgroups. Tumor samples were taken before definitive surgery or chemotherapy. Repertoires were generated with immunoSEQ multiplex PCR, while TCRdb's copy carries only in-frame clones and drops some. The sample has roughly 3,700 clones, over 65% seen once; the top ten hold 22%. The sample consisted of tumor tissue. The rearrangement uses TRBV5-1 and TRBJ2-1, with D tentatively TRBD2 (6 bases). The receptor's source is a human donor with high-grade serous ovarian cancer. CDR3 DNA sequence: TGCGCCAGCAGCGACGGAACCGGGACTTACGCTAACAATGAGCAGTTCTTC. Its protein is CASSDGTGTYANNEQFF.